This is a list of T cell receptor beta chains from one sample in a study of shared clonotypes between healthy human individuals. Clones were read by immunoSEQ multiplex PCR, and TCRdb kept only the in-frame ones, dropping some. The sample lists 730,000 or so clones, more than 70% occurring once. Sample: memory CD4+ T cells sorted from blood. All receptors derive from a woman in her twenties or thirties in good health. Both conserved end residues are part of each CDR3. The D gene is left open where the match is weak. Some rows mark clone size as missing; the rest say once, few, many or name a class of expanded clone.

TRBV6-6	-	once	TRBJ2-5	CASSYSPQVQETQYF	TGTGCCAGCAGTTACTCGCCCCAGGTACAAGAGACCCAGTACTTC
TRBV2	TRBD1	few	TRBJ2-1	CASSPGPGQIPNEQFF	TGTGCCAGCTCCCCGGGGCCGGGACAGATCCCCAATGAGCAGTTCTTC
TRBV28	TRBD2	-	TRBJ2-2	CASSPPFGRGTGELFF	TGTGCCAGCAGCCCCCCATTCGGGAGGGGTACCGGGGAGCTGTTTTTT
TRBV19	-	-	TRBJ1-2	CASSSHKTPPYGYTF	TGTGCCAGTAGTTCCCACAAGACACCTCCTTATGGCTACACCTTC
TRBV25-1	TRBD2	-	TRBJ2-7	CASSEGVSGRPRGYEQYF	TGTGCCAGCAGTGAAGGGGTTAGCGGGAGACCCAGGGGCTACGAGCAGTACTTC
TRBV7-8	-	-	TRBJ2-7	CASTPQRDSYEQYF	TGTGCCAGCACCCCACAGCGTGACTCCTACGAGCAGTACTTC
TRBV14	-	-	TRBJ2-7	CASSQGKRPPYEQYF	TGTGCCAGCAGCCAAGGGAAACGGCCACCCTACGAGCAGTACTTC
TRBV7-9	TRBD1	-	TRBJ2-7	CASSSDRDVSYEQYF	TGTGCCAGCAGCTCTGACAGGGATGTTTCCTACGAGCAGTACTTC
TRBV7-6	-	once	TRBJ1-3	CASSLGTTRGNTIYF	TGTGCCAGCAGCTTAGGGACAACGCGGGGAAACACCATATATTTT
TRBV6-5	-	-	TRBJ1-2	CASSYSPRFAYTF	TGTGCCAGCAGTTACTCGCCGAGGTTTGCCTACACCTTC
TRBV19	-	few	TRBJ1-3	CASKILSGNTIYF	TGTGCCAGTAAGATCCTCTCTGGAAACACCATATATTTT
TRBV7-3	TRBD1	-	TRBJ2-1	CASSPLDRGLLNEQFF	TGTGCCAGCAGTCCCTTGGACAGGGGGCTTTTGAATGAGCAGTTCTTC
TRBV5-1	-	-	TRBJ1-3	CASSLGTERNTIYF	TGCGCCAGCAGCTTGGGTACAGAGAGAAACACCATATATTTT
TRBV7-9	TRBD1	-	TRBJ2-1	CASSLGQGVYNEQFF	TGTGCCAGCAGCTTAGGCCAGGGGGTTTACAATGAGCAGTTCTTC
TRBV5-6	TRBD1	once	TRBJ2-7	CASSRTGAAYEQYF	TGTGCCAGCAGCAGGACAGGAGCCGCCTACGAGCAGTACTTC
TRBV18	-	few	TRBJ1-1	CASSSTGMNTEAFF	TGTGCCAGCTCATCCACAGGGATGAACACTGAAGCTTTCTTT
TRBV10-1	TRBD2	once	TRBJ2-7	CASSRAGATSYEQYF	TGCGCCAGCAGTAGAGCGGGAGCGACTTCCTACGAGCAGTACTTC
TRBV29-1	-	-	TRBJ2-5	CSARGGPETQYF	TGCAGCGCGAGAGGGGGGCCTGAGACCCAGTACTTC
TRBV4-2	TRBD1	-	TRBJ2-2	CASSGRQGATGELFF	TGTGCCAGCAGCGGGAGACAGGGGGCCACCGGGGAGCTGTTTTTT
TRBV19	-	-	TRBJ1-5	CASSIARDQPQHF	TGTGCCAGTAGTATAGCCCGAGATCAGCCCCAGCATTTT
TRBV14	-	-	TRBJ2-1	CASSQSWGEQFF	TGTGCCAGCAGCCAGAGTTGGGGTGAGCAGTTCTTC
TRBV6-5	TRBD2	-	TRBJ2-2	CASSLGTSGGGELFF	TGTGCCAGCAGTTTAGGGACTAGCGGGGGCGGGGAGCTGTTTTTT
TRBV7-9	-	-	TRBJ2-5	CASSPQGVSSETQYF	TGTGCCAGCAGCCCGCAAGGGGTGTCCTCGGAGACCCAGTACTTC
TRBV6-4	-	-	TRBJ2-1	CASSEVRNSKEQFF	TGTGCCAGCAGTGAAGTTAGGAACTCCAAGGAGCAGTTCTTC
TRBV28	-	-	TRBJ2-1	CASSLPYSRLRNEQFF	TGTGCCAGCAGTTTGCCGTATAGTCGTTTGCGCAATGAGCAGTTCTTC
TRBV18	TRBD1	once	TRBJ1-5	CASSLSGTGTGQPQHF	TGTGCCAGCTCACTATCCGGGACAGGGACGGGTCAGCCCCAGCATTTT
TRBV28	TRBD1	-	TRBJ2-7	CASSFPRRDSSYEQYF	TGTGCCAGCAGTTTCCCACGCCGGGACAGCTCCTACGAGCAGTACTTC
TRBV2	-	few	TRBJ2-2	CASRGDPYTGELFF	TGTGCCAGCAGGGGGGACCCTTACACCGGGGAGCTGTTTTTT
TRBV6-5	TRBD1	-	TRBJ1-2	CASSYSRQGARGYTF	TGTGCCAGCAGTTACTCACGACAGGGGGCGCGTGGCTACACCTTC
TRBV5-5	TRBD2	-	TRBJ2-7	CASSSLAGGPHEQYF	TGTGCCAGCAGCTCCCTAGCGGGAGGGCCCCACGAGCAGTACTTC
TRBV19	TRBD1	few	TRBJ1-2	CASSIAGQGNYGYTF	TGTGCCAGTAGTATAGCGGGACAGGGGAACTATGGCTACACCTTC
TRBV30	TRBD1	-	TRBJ1-4	CAWSLGTVNEKLFF	TGTGCCTGGAGTCTGGGGACAGTGAATGAAAAACTGTTTTTT
TRBV19	TRBD2	-	TRBJ2-3	CASRKSSGASTDTQYF	TGTGCCAGTAGAAAATCTAGCGGGGCTAGCACAGATACGCAGTATTTT
TRBV18	-	many	TRBJ2-5	CASSQQETQYF	TGTGCCAGCTCACAGCAAGAGACCCAGTACTTC
TRBV4-1	TRBD2	-	TRBJ2-2	CASSQVTGLAGGPWTGELFF	TGCGCCAGCAGCCAGGTAACGGGACTAGCGGGAGGGCCGTGGACCGGGGAGCTGTTTTTT
TRBV4-1	TRBD1	-	TRBJ2-1	CASSRTPGTEYNEQFF	TGCGCCAGCAGCCGAACTCCAGGGACAGAATACAATGAGCAGTTCTTC
TRBV7-8	TRBD1	-	TRBJ1-4	CASSAQGAANEKLFF	TGTGCCAGCAGCGCACAGGGGGCGGCTAATGAAAAACTGTTTTTT
TRBV19	-	few	TRBJ2-5	CASSITNQETQYF	TGTGCCAGTAGTATTACCAACCAAGAGACCCAGTACTTC
TRBV14	-	-	TRBJ2-2	CASSHRQVANTGELFF	TGTGCCAGCAGCCATCGGCAGGTCGCGAACACCGGGGAGCTGTTTTTT
TRBV11-2	TRBD1	few	TRBJ1-2	CASSFREGAYGYTF	TGTGCCAGCAGCTTCCGAGAGGGGGCGTATGGCTACACCTTC
TRBV7-8	TRBD2	-	TRBJ2-7	CASSLLGSGRVLAEQYF	TGTGCCAGCAGCTTACTCGGTAGCGGGAGGGTACTAGCCGAGCAGTACTTC
TRBV11-2	TRBD1	few	TRBJ2-5	CASSLEIRGGRETQYF	TGTGCCAGCAGCTTAGAGATCAGAGGGGGCCGGGAGACCCAGTACTTC
TRBV19	-	once	TRBJ2-2	CASSTGWGLPGELFF	TGTGCCAGTAGTACGGGATGGGGCCTTCCCGGGGAGCTGTTTTTT
TRBV28	-	-	TRBJ1-5	CASSLQGFRPQHF	TGTGCCAGCAGTTTACAGGGTTTTAGGCCCCAGCATTTT
TRBV6-4	-	few	TRBJ1-1	CASSDSSENTEAFF	TGTGCCAGCAGTGACTCTTCGGAGAACACTGAAGCTTTCTTT
TRBV5-1	-	few	TRBJ1-2	CASSLQDPSIGYTF	TGCGCCAGCAGCCTACAGGACCCATCAATTGGCTACACCTTC
TRBV30	-	-	TRBJ2-5	CAWSKGGQETQYF	TGTGCCTGGTCAAAGGGGGGCCAAGAGACCCAGTACTTC
TRBV4-1	-	-	TRBJ1-5	CASSRTIGSQPQHF	TGCGCCAGCAGCCGTACAATAGGGAGTCAGCCCCAGCATTTT